One T cell receptor (beta chain) is described in this entry. The data were taken from a study of blood T cell repertoires in COVID-19. The assay was immunoSEQ multiplex PCR, and TCRdb's table has in-frame clones only and misses some. The data show 53,000 or so clones, approximately 80% seen once. The CDR3 covers 14 residues. Germline-derived CDR1 and CDR2 are KGHSH and LQKENI. Trimming shortened V by 6 bases and J by 0 bases, and 10 bases separated the two germline ends. The chain links TRBV18 to TRBJ2-3; possibly TRBD1 for D (6 bases). The TCR was taken from a human donor in a cohort sampled during active COVID-19. Sequencing input: peripheral blood. CDR3 in amino acids: CASSDRSSTDTQYF. In nucleotides, the CDR3 is TGTGCCAGCTCCGACAGGTCTAGCACAGATACGCAGTATTTT.